This TCR beta chain is from a study of T cells in Graves' hyperthyroidism and ophthalmopathy. Broader study findings: Most thyroid clonotypes expanded above 0.001 were also detected in blood. Ophthalmopathy and stable hyperthyroidism were separated by a 13 V-J model. The model's output predicted ophthalmopathy at a median of roughly 6.9 months prior to onset.

V lost 4 bases and J lost 0, with 21 bases in between. The V gene's germline CDR1 is SGHAT and CDR2 FQNNGV. This CDR3 is 18 amino acids long. Amplified TCR beta CDR3 regions derived from RNA transcripts. A first-round RT-PCR of the TCR CDR3 used the HTBI primer set. One entry per CDR3 protein, called by TCRdb with MiXCR from the multiplex PCR reads. This table holds hundreds of thousands of distinct CDR3 sequences, 14% found once. Concerning this clonotype: Its cognate antigen is unknown.

Orbital computed tomography and thyroid ultrasound, together with serum TRAb and thyroxine and clinical symptoms, were used for diagnoses. This clonotype was obtained from a young woman with Graves' hyperthyroidism. Sequenced material: blood. V is TRBV11-2 and J is TRBJ2-5, with D perhaps matching TRBD2 (6 bases). Written as DNA, the CDR3 is TGTGCCAGCAGCTCTCTATGGGGACTTTCTCCGTACCAAGAGACCCAGTACTTC. It encodes CASSSLWGLSPYQETQYF.